These 19 T cell receptor beta chains were sequenced from one sample in a study of T-cell reconstitution after alpha-beta-depleted transplantation in children (dated by TCRdb to 2016 to 2017). The treatment or condition label, as the study defines it: allogeneic hematopoietic cell transplantation with graft depleted of TCRalphabeta T cells and CD19 B cells. Receptor amplification or capture employed PCR. Sequenced on an Illumina HiSeq 2500. Molecular barcoding was employed in the preparation of TCR libraries, with unique molecular identifiers being used to normalize TCRbeta repertoire quantification. The raw public reads went through TCRdb reprocessing: fastp at Q25, MiXCR clone calling, in-frame beta chains kept. Rows with a matching CDR3 protein are joined into one entry that keeps the most common DNA and genes. This sample gives just under 350,000 distinct CDR3 sequences in total; 15% to 20% of them show up just once. The leading ten clones occupy about 41% of the sample.

Here the sequenced sample was PBMCs, mostly from graft donor cells, taken 360 days after TCRalphabeta/CD19-depleted stem cell transplant. Source of these receptors: a male patient between 2 and 15 years old who had a stem cell transplant for acute lymphoblastic leukemia, so the T cells may come from the graft donor.

This chain uses TRBV14 with TRBJ2-7, with 10 bases lining up with TRBD2. The ends lost 2 bases at V and 5 bases at J; junction bases unmatched: 3. From germline, CDR1 is SGHDN and CDR2 FVKESK. The CDR3 loop spans 14 amino acids. The CDR3 spells CASSQLAGAHEQYF. CDR3 nucleotides: TGTGCCAGCAGCCAACTAGCGGGAGCCCACGAGCAGTACTTC.

This clonotype showed up just a few times. V is TRBV7-9 and J is TRBJ2-5; no definite D call. CDR3 length equals 14 residues. Looked up from germline, CDR1 is SEHNR and CDR2 is FQNEAQ (reference sequence). Between the trimmed V and J ends, which lost 5 bases and 5 bases, there was a span of 15 bases. The CDR3 loop reads CASSPLGFRETQYF. The CDR3 nucleotides read TGTGCCAGCAGCCCCCTTGGGTTCAGGGAGACCCAGTACTTC.

This clonotype was counted only a few times. This chain links TRBV5-6 with TRBJ2-1; possible D gene TRBD2, 6 bases. The length of the CDR3 is 11 residues. Per the germline V gene, CDR1 is SGHDT and CDR2 is YYEEEE. V lost 0 bases and J 14 bases, leaving 9 bases between the germline ends. For the CDR3, the DNA is TGTGCCAGCAGCTTGGGCCAGCGGGAGTTCTTC. Translation: CASSLGQREFF. Together with reference TRBV5-6 and TRBJ2-1, the CDR3 gives the full variable domain: DAGVTQSPTHLIKTRGQQVTLRCSPKSGHDTVSWYQQALGQGPQFIFQYYEEEERQRGNFPDRFSGHQFPNYSSELNVNALLLGDSALYLCASSLGQREFFGPGTRLTVL.

V usage is TRBV14 and J usage is TRBJ2-7; perhaps TRBD1 as D (5 bases). From germline, CDR1 is SGHDN and CDR2 FVKESK. Trimming removed 4 bases at V and 3 bases at J, with 13 bases between. The CDR3 is 14 amino acids. The CDR3: CASSPLTEDYEQYF. The CDR3 DNA sequence: TGTGCCAGCAGCCCCCTGACAGAAGACTACGAGCAGTACTTC.

The chain is built from TRBV4-1 and TRBJ1-6; 8 bases line up with TRBD1. Germline CDR1 and CDR2: MGHRA and YSYEKL. The V segment lost 1 base and the J segment 14 bases; nucleotides outside the gene matches: 13. The CDR3 runs to 16 residues. CDR3 sequence: CASSQVLRTGFPTLHF. CDR3 in DNA: TGCGCCAGCAGCCAAGTACTCAGGACAGGGTTCCCGACCCTCCACTTT.

This clonotype came up a few times. This chain joins TRBV12-5 and TRBJ2-2; 7 bases fit TRBD1. The CDR3 has 15 amino acids. Germline V CDR1 and CDR2: LGHNT, FRNRAP. Losses at the gene ends were 6 bases for V and 3 bases for J; bases not matched to a gene: 7. The CDR3 nucleotides read TGTGCTAGTGGACCCGACAGGGTGGACACCGGGGAGCTGTTTTTT. This sequence encodes CASGPDRVDTGELFF.

This clonotype has just a few counts. This sequence joins TRBV15 and TRBJ2-3; 7 bases line up with TRBD2. J lost 0 bases, V lost 9 bases, and 6 bases had no gene match. This CDR3 region has 14 residues. The germline V gene encodes CDR1 LNHNV and CDR2 YYDKDF (reference sequence). CDR3: CATSGTTSTDTQYF. The CDR3 DNA reads TGTGCCACTTCAGGGACTACTAGCACAGATACGCAGTATTTT.

The chain couples TRBV7-9 to TRBJ1-1; no clear D. This CDR3 comprises 14 residues. V lost 2 bases and J 0 bases, leaving 7 bases between the germline ends. Germline V gene sequence: CDR1 SEHNR, CDR2 FQNEAQ (reference sequence). The CDR3 reads CASSLLPMNTEAFF. The CDR3 nucleotides are TGTGCCAGCAGCTTATTACCGATGAACACTGAAGCTTTCTTT.

This clonotype was seen many times. The chain is built from TRBV7-9 and TRBJ1-1, with 8 bases matching TRBD1. The CDR3 contains 12 residues. Losses at the gene ends were 2 bases for V and 10 bases for J; bases not matched to a gene: 3. Germline V CDR1 and CDR2: SEHNR, FQNEAQ (reference sequence). CDR3 in amino acids: CASSLPRGRAFF. The DNA of the CDR3 is TGTGCCAGCAGCTTACCCAGGGGGCGAGCTTTCTTT.

This clonotype was recorded a few times. The rearrangement joins TRBV29-1 to TRBJ2-3; 15 positions agree with TRBD2. Germline V gene data show CDR1 as SQVTM and CDR2 as ANQGSEA. After removal of 6 bases from V and 9 bases from J, the junction contained 13 bases not matched to a gene. This CDR3 spans 16 amino acids. The CDR3 spells CSVGAGLAGGSWTQYF. The CDR3 coding sequence is TGCAGCGTCGGGGCAGGACTAGCGGGAGGGAGTTGGACGCAGTATTTT.

The chain links TRBV27 to TRBJ2-7, with 8 bases aligning to TRBD2. This CDR3 region has 14 residues. Germline lookup yields CDR1 MNHEY and CDR2 SMNVEV (reference sequence). The V and J ends lost 6 bases and 2 bases, in that order; junction bases with no gene match: 6. In DNA form, the CDR3 reads TGTGCCAGCAGGGTCCGGGAGGGCCCCTACGAGCAGTACTTC. As protein: CASRVREGPYEQYF.

The chain employs TRBV6-2 or TRBV6-3 and TRBJ2-3; D call uncertain. Trimming stripped 1 base from V and 6 bases from J, with 11 bases between. Germline CDR1 reads MNHEY; CDR2 reads SVGEGT. This CDR3 is 14 amino acids long. The DNA for the CDR3 is TGTGCCAGCAGTTACTATACGGATAGGGATACGCAGTATTTT. It yields the protein CASSYYTDRDTQYF.

The rearrangement joins TRBV4-3 to TRBJ2-3; 9 bases are a match to TRBD2. Trimming removed 0 bases from V and 3 bases from J; junction bases left unmatched: 16. In germline, CDR1 is LGHNA, CDR2 YSLEER. The CDR3 spans 20 residues. The CDR3, as DNA: TGCGCCAGCAGCCAAGAAACTCCCTCGGCATGGCTAGCGGGGACAGATACGCAGTATTTT. Translated, it gives CASSQETPSAWLAGTDTQYF.

This clonotype was picked up a small number of times. CDR3 loop: CASSPDRGHGELFF. CDR3 DNA sequence: TGCGCCAGCAGCCCGGACAGGGGGCACGGGGAGCTGTTTTTT. The chain employs TRBV5-1 and TRBJ2-2, with 11 positions matching TRBD1. This CDR3 has 14 amino acids. In germline, CDR1 is SGHRS, CDR2 YFSETQ. V lost 4 bases and J lost 7; bases outside the gene matches: 3.

This clonotype has at least ten counts. The chain combines TRBV12-3 or TRBV12-4 with TRBJ1-4; the D is unclear. The length of the CDR3 is 15 residues. Between the trimmed V and J ends, which lost 3 bases and 5 bases, there was a span of 13 bases. The DNA for the CDR3 is TGTGCCAGCAGTTTCCCGGGCGGTTCGAATGAAAAACTGTTTTTT. It yields the protein CASSFPGGSNEKLFF.

The genes are TRBV4-1 and TRBJ2-7; 7 nucleotides line up with TRBD1. CDR3 length: 17 residues. The germline V gene encodes CDR1 MGHRA and CDR2 YSYEKL. The junction had 14 bases not matched to a gene; V was cut back by 4 bases and J by 2 bases. The CDR3 here is CASSRARGWTGAYEQYF. In nucleotides, the CDR3 is TGCGCCAGCAGCCGAGCTCGGGGATGGACAGGAGCCTACGAGCAGTACTTC.

The chain uses TRBV19 and TRBJ2-1; 15 positions agree with TRBD2. This CDR3 comprises 16 residues. Trimming at V came to 3 bases and at J to 9 bases, leaving 6 bases not matched to a gene. Germline values: CDR1 LNHDA, CDR2 SQIVND (reference sequence). The CDR3 region has the DNA TGTGCCAGTAGTATCTCTGGACTAGCGGGAGGGGGTGAGCAGTTCTTC. This encodes CASSISGLAGGGEQFF.

This rearrangement joins TRBV7-8 to TRBJ2-1, with D possibly TRBD2 on 6 matching bases. The CDR3 is made up of 17 amino acids. CDR1 and CDR2 from the germline V gene are SGHVS and FQNEAQ. Trimming shortened V by 0 bases and J by 7 bases, and 19 bases separated the two germline ends. The CDR3 nucleotides read TGTGCCAGCAGCTTAGCGCCCCCAGCGGCCCGGGGGAATGAGCAGTTCTTC. Its protein is CASSLAPPAARGNEQFF.

The V and J genes are TRBV28 and TRBJ2-1, with D perhaps matching TRBD2 (6 bases). Trimming cost V 3 bases and J 3 bases, with 9 bases left between them. The CDR3 runs 14 residues. Germline assignment: CDR1 MDHEN and CDR2 SYDVKM. CDR3 bases: TGTGCCAGCAGTTTCCGCGGGGTCTACAATGAGCAGTTCTTC. Translating it yields CASSFRGVYNEQFF.